The text below deals with one T cell receptor beta chain. This sample was taken from a study of blood T cell repertoires in COVID-19. V was cut by 2 bases and J by 0 bases, with 5 bases left in between. This CDR3 has 14 amino acids. Germline V lookup: CDR1 WNHNN, CDR2 SYGVQD (reference sequence). Repertoires were generated with immunoSEQ multiplex PCR, while TCRdb's copy carries only in-frame clones and drops some. The repertoire holds fewer than 300,000 clones, with around 88% as singletons. The sequencing input was peripheral blood. This rearrangement joins TRBV10-1 to TRBJ2-4; no reliable D call. The sequence came from a man aged 80 or over with acute or convalescent COVID-19. CDR3 coding DNA: TGCGCCAGCAGTGAGGGAGTAGCCAAAAACATTCAGTACTTC. It codes for CASSEGVAKNIQYF.